This TCR beta chain was obtained from a study of identical twins. MiXCR, applied by TCRdb to the 5' RACE reads, yields one record per CDR3 protein. The table shows 500,000 to 700,000 distinct CDR3 sequences, with 7.1% occurring only once. Findings and limits, study-wide: Low generation probability was overrepresented in out-of-frame alpha sequences shared by twins. Cross-sectional statistics, not tracking of the same donors, supported the conclusions. A lower insertion count was a feature of abundant cord blood beta clonotypes, with no such feature in memory repertoires.

The CDR3 spans 13 residues. CDR1 and CDR2 from the germline V gene are LNHNV and YYDKDF (reference sequence). The V and J ends lost 9 bases and 4 bases respectively, with 13 bases between them. About this clonotype itself: The target antigen is unknown.

The same sample was also used in a study of yellow fever vaccine responses in identical twins.

The receptor's source is a woman aged 18-29 years in good health. Sequences were obtained from PBMCs. The V gene is TRBV15, the J gene TRBJ2-4; D perhaps matches TRBD1 (5 bases). This CDR3 is CATIQGRKNIQYF. Written as DNA, the CDR3 is TGTGCCACTATCCAGGGAAGAAAAAACATTCAGTACTTC.